The 18 T cell receptor beta chains in this list originate from one sample, sequenced in a study of T-cell reconstitution after alpha-beta-depleted transplantation in children. Unique molecular identifiers were incorporated into the prepared TCRbeta library. Each CDR3 protein gets one entry after TCRdb re-called the PCR reads with MiXCR. The table has about 300,000 distinct CDR3 sequences, just over 7.5% seen once. Findings of the study overall: The authors attributed T-cell counts and diversity one year after transplant mostly to newly produced T cells.

These receptors lack a known antigen. The sequencing here drew on peripheral blood, taken 360 days after TCRalphabeta/CD19-depleted stem cell transplant. The receptor source for this set is a female patient under 10 years old who had a stem cell transplant for Fanconi anemia, so the T cells may come from the graft donor.

The sample holds many counts of this clonotype. The rearrangement links TRBV11-1 to TRBJ1-2; D not certain. The CDR3 is 13 amino acids. V gave up 1 base and J gave up 2 bases, with 5 bases separating them. Germline values: CDR1 SGHAT, CDR2 FQDESV (reference sequence). The CDR3 loop is CASSLGYNYGYTF. The CDR3 DNA sequence: TGTGCCAGCAGCTTAGGTTACAACTATGGCTACACCTTC. The full variable domain, with the rest looked up from reference TRBV11-1 and TRBJ1-2, is EAEVAQSPRYKITEKSQAVAFWCDPISGHATLYWYRQILGQGPELLVQFQDESVVDDSQLPKDRFSAERLKGVDSTLKIQPAELGDSAMYLCASSLGYNYGYTFGSGTRLTVV.

This clonotype was seen repeatedly, ten times or more. The chain employs TRBV10-3 and TRBJ2-1, with TRBD2 matching 7 bases. Germline CDR1 ENHRY, CDR2 SYGVKD. After removal of 4 bases from V and 7 bases from J, the junction contained 10 bases not matched to a gene. This CDR3 has 15 residues. CDR3 protein: CAISVTGGLGNEQFF. The DNA of the CDR3 is TGTGCCATCAGTGTCACCGGGGGGTTGGGGAATGAGCAGTTCTTC.

This clonotype was seen at least ten times. The V gene is TRBV29-1, the J gene TRBJ2-4; D perhaps matches TRBD1 (5 bases). Germline lookup yields CDR1 SQVTM and CDR2 ANQGSEA. CDR3 length equals 14 residues. Trimming left V 1 base short and J 1 base short, with 8 bases between. The CDR3 region is CSVEAQGAKNIQYF. The CDR3 DNA follows: TGCAGCGTTGAAGCGCAGGGTGCCAAAAACATTCAGTACTTC. The full variable domain, rest sourced from reference TRBV29-1 and TRBJ2-4, is SAVISQKPSRDICQRGTSLTIQCQVDSQVTMMFWYRQQPGQSLTLIATANQGSEATYESGFVIDKFPISRPNLTFSTLTVSNMSPEDSSIYLCSVEAQGAKNIQYFGAGTRLSVL.

The sample holds many counts of this clonotype. This chain links TRBV3-1 with TRBJ2-1; tentative D call: TRBD2 (5 bases). Germline V CDR1 and CDR2: LGHDT, YNNKEL (reference sequence). The CDR3 has 15 amino acids. V gave up 1 base and J gave up 5 bases, with 12 bases separating them. This chain's CDR3 is CASSQVLAGDNEQFF. Here the CDR3 DNA reads TGTGCCAGCAGCCAAGTTCTAGCCGGGGACAATGAGCAGTTCTTC.

This chain connects TRBV28 to TRBJ2-3; no reliable D call. The V end was cut by 3 bases, the J end by 7 bases, with 8 bases between. This CDR3 has 12 amino acids. CDR1 and CDR2 from the germline V gene are MDHEN and SYDVKM. The CDR3 loop reads CASSLGLNTQYF. For the CDR3, the DNA is TGTGCCAGCAGTTTGGGCTTAAATACGCAGTATTTT.

This clonotype was seen many times. The chain combines TRBV7-9 with TRBJ2-7; 7 bases map to TRBD1. Per germline, CDR1 SEHNR and CDR2 FQNEAQ (reference sequence). J was trimmed by 4 bases and V by 5 bases; bases with no gene match: 8. The CDR3 sequence is 14 residues long. The CDR3 DNA follows: TGTGCCAGCAGCCTAAGGACAGGAGCGTACGAGCAGTACTTC. It codes for CASSLRTGAYEQYF.

This clonotype was detected a few times. CDR3 in DNA: TGCGCCAGCGGGGGCTCCGCCTACGAGCAGTACTTC. Its translation is CASGGSAYEQYF. The rearrangement links TRBV5-1 to TRBJ2-7; a possible D gene is TRBD1 (6 bases). Germline V CDR1 and CDR2: SGHRS, YFSETQ. The CDR3 spans 12 residues. Trimming left V 7 bases short and J 2 bases short, with 10 bases between.

CDR3: CASRRNTLEKLFF. The DNA for the CDR3 is TGTGCCAGCAGAAGGAACACTCTTGAAAAACTGTTTTTT. The chain has TRBV7-9 and TRBJ1-4; D is unclear. Germline loops: CDR1 SEHNR, CDR2 FQNEAQ (reference sequence). The CDR3 covers 13 residues. Trimming removed 6 bases at V and 7 bases at J, with 12 bases between.

This clonotype was observed a handful of times. The chain uses TRBV6-4 and TRBJ2-3; the match to TRBD2 covers 10 bases. Germline V gene data show CDR1 as MRHNA and CDR2 as SNTAGT. V shed 6 bases and J 3 bases; nucleotides not matched to a gene: 6. CDR3 size: 15 residues. For the CDR3, the DNA is TGTGCCAGCAGAAGAAGCGGGGGGGCTACAGATACGCAGTATTTT. It yields the protein CASRRSGGATDTQYF.

This clonotype has at least ten counts. The CDR3 is CASSPYLAGGVERDEQYF. The CDR3 nucleotides are TGTGCCAGCAGCCCGTACCTAGCGGGGGGCGTAGAGCGGGACGAGCAGTACTTC. The chain is built from TRBV11-2 and TRBJ2-7; TRBD2 aligns across 11 bases. V trimming: 5 bases; J trimming: 5 bases; junction bases outside the gene matches: 17. The CDR3 covers 18 residues. Germline V lookup: CDR1 SGHAT, CDR2 FQNNGV.

The sample holds many counts of this clonotype. The CDR3 bases are TGTGCCAGCAGCACCGCAGGGGACACCGGGGAGCTGTTTTTT. Protein: CASSTAGDTGELFF. The chain employs TRBV7-9 and TRBJ2-2; TRBD1 might be the D (6 bases). This CDR3 comprises 14 residues. Looked up from germline, CDR1 is SEHNR and CDR2 is FQNEAQ (reference sequence). The ends were cut back, 5 bases at V and 3 bases at J, with 10 bases in the middle.

The chain couples TRBV18 to TRBJ2-2, with D unclear. Trimming stripped 6 bases from V and 4 bases from J, with 9 bases between. Germline V gene lookup returns CDR1 KGHSH and CDR2 LQKENI. CDR3 length: 13 residues. The CDR3 nucleotides are TGTGCCAGCTCCGCGCAGCTCACCGGGGAGCTGTTTTTT. Translating it yields CASSAQLTGELFF.

This clonotype was observed many times. The chain couples TRBV28 to TRBJ1-2, with D uncertain. CDR3 size: 12 residues. Germline V CDR1 and CDR2: MDHEN, SYDVKM. The V and J ends lost 6 bases and 2 bases respectively, with 7 bases between them. This CDR3 is CASRRNNYGYTF. The CDR3 DNA reads as TGTGCCAGCAGAAGGAACAACTATGGCTACACCTTC.

This clonotype has a handful of counts. The chain uses TRBV21-1 and TRBJ2-7; the table calls TRBD2, which could not be checked here. TRBV21-1 is noted as a pseudogene. The CDR3 runs 15 residues. CDR3 residues: CASSKWGDSHLEQYV. Written as DNA, the CDR3 is TGTGCCAGCAGCAAATGGGGAGACTCCCATCTCGAGCAGTACGTC.

Many counts were recorded for this clonotype. This chain uses TRBV20-1 with TRBJ2-7, with unresolved D. Germline CDR1 DFQATT, CDR2 SNEGSKA (reference sequence). The CDR3 consists of 13 residues. Trimming took off 3 bases at V and 2 bases at J, with 11 bases between the two ends. The CDR3 nucleotides read TGCAGTGCTAGTCCATCCCGAACCTACGAGCAGTACTTC. This translates into CSASPSRTYEQYF.

This clonotype was seen a handful of times. The chain is built from TRBV28 and TRBJ2-7; possible D gene TRBD2, 6 bases. Per germline, CDR1 MDHEN and CDR2 SYDVKM. The CDR3 extends over 16 amino acids. The V and J ends lost 3 bases and 2 bases respectively, with 17 bases between them. The CDR3 loop is CASSLVAAGFAYEQYF. The CDR3 nucleotides read TGTGCCAGCAGTTTGGTAGCGGCAGGGTTCGCCTACGAGCAGTACTTC.

This clonotype was seen a handful of times. The chain couples TRBV7-2 to TRBJ1-2, with 8 bases lining up with TRBD1. CDR1 and CDR2 (germline): SGHTA, FQGNSA. The CDR3 sequence is 15 residues long. J was trimmed by 7 bases and V by 2 bases; bases with no gene match: 9. CDR3: CASSLRGTGQGGYTF. The CDR3 DNA sequence: TGTGCCAGCAGCTTAAGGGGGACAGGTCAGGGTGGCTACACCTTC.

At least ten counts were recorded for this clonotype. The chain combines TRBV6-2 or TRBV6-3 with TRBJ1-2; unclear D gene. The ends were cut back, 6 bases at V and 4 bases at J, with 18 bases in the middle. The CDR3 is 15 residues long. Germline loops: CDR1 MNHEY, CDR2 SVGEGT. CDR3 in DNA: TGTGCCAGCAGACTGGACCTCCCCTTCGTCTATGGCTACACCTTC. Protein sequence: CASRLDLPFVYGYTF.